The 29 T cell receptor beta chains below all came from one sample that was sequenced in a study of blood T cell repertoires in COVID-19. Repertoires were generated with immunoSEQ multiplex PCR, while TCRdb's copy carries only in-frame clones and drops some. Of fewer than 200,000 clones listed, 80% to 90% are singletons. The source material was peripheral blood. The receptors originated from a man between 18 and 35 years old who had recovered from COVID-19.

The rearrangement links TRBV5-8 to TRBJ1-5, with 7 nucleotides matching TRBD1. CDR3 size: 16 residues. Unmatched junction bases numbered 13, after V lost 4 bases and J lost 6 bases. Germline V lookup: CDR1 SGHTS, CDR2 YDEGEE. This chain's CDR3 is CASSPGTDKIGQPQHF. In nucleotides, the CDR3 is TGTGCCAGCAGCCCCGGGACAGATAAAATTGGTCAGCCCCAGCATTTT.

This clone was detected once. V usage is TRBV3-1 (or the pseudogene TRBV3-2) and J usage is TRBJ2-2; tentative D call: TRBD1 (7 bases). The CDR3 is 13 residues long. Germline V gene data show CDR1 as LGHDT and CDR2 as YNNKEL (reference sequence). V gave up 8 bases and J gave up 6 bases, with 13 bases separating them. The CDR3 loop is CASQGGFPGELFF. The CDR3 DNA reads as TGTGCCAGCCAGGGGGGTTTTCCCGGGGAGCTGTTTTTT.

The J gene is TRBJ1-3, the V gene TRBV20-1; a weak D match, TRBD1 (5 bases). Trimming removed 3 bases at V and 1 base at J, with 10 bases between. Germline V gives CDR1 DFQATT, CDR2 SNEGSKA (reference sequence). CDR3 length equals 14 residues. In nucleotides, the CDR3 is TGCAGTGCTAGTCAGGGTCAGTCTGGAAACACCATATATTTT. Amino acids: CSASQGQSGNTIYF.

The chain employs TRBV7-9 and TRBJ2-5; D may be TRBD1 (6 bases). Trimming shortened V by 0 bases and J by 5 bases, and 7 bases separated the two germline ends. CDR1 is SEHNR, CDR2 FQNEAQ, per germline (reference sequence). There are 13 residues in the CDR3. The CDR3 loop reads CASSLAGAETQYF. CDR3 sequence (DNA): TGTGCCAGCAGCTTAGCGGGGGCGGAGACCCAGTACTTC.

The chain joins TRBV6-2 or TRBV6-3 to TRBJ1-3; no reliable D call. CDR1 MNHEY and CDR2 SVGEGT come from the germline V gene. The CDR3 spans 13 residues. V was shortened by 4 bases and J by 2 bases, with 6 bases between the two germline ends. Here the CDR3 reads CASSWSPGNTIYF. The CDR3 nucleotides are TGTGCCAGCAGTTGGAGCCCTGGAAACACCATATATTTT.

This clone was recorded only once. The CDR3 protein is CASSIRQGTGNTEAFF. The CDR3 DNA follows: TGTGCCAGCAGCATCCGACAGGGCACCGGGAACACTGAAGCTTTCTTT. The rearrangement links TRBV14 to TRBJ1-1, with 7 positions matching TRBD1. Unmatched junction bases numbered 10, after V lost 5 bases and J lost 1 base. This CDR3 is built from 16 residues. Germline V gene lookup returns CDR1 SGHDN and CDR2 FVKESK.

The CDR3 loop is CSVDRGMNTEAFF. In nucleotides, the CDR3 is TGCAGCGTCGACAGGGGGATGAACACTGAAGCTTTCTTT. The rearrangement links TRBV29-1 to TRBJ1-1, with 9 bases lining up with TRBD1. Per the germline V gene, CDR1 is SQVTM and CDR2 is ANQGSEA. This CDR3 spans 13 amino acids. Trimming cost V 6 bases and J 0 bases; bases outside gene matches: 2.

The rearrangement links TRBV7-8 to TRBJ2-5, with TRBD1 as a possible D gene (6 bases). The CDR3 runs to 13 residues. CDR1 and CDR2 (germline): SGHVS, FQNEAQ. Trimming shortened V by 3 bases and J by 5 bases, and 10 bases separated the two germline ends. CDR3 bases: TGTGCCAGCAGCTTTGGGGGCTGGGAGACCCAGTACTTC. Translating it yields CASSFGGWETQYF.

The genes are TRBV6-5 and TRBJ1-5, with 7 bases identical to TRBD1. The CDR3 consists of 13 residues. CDR1 and CDR2 (germline): MNHEY, SVGAGI. V gave up 6 bases and J gave up 6 bases; unmatched junction bases: 5. CDR3 protein: CASRGTEVQPQHF. DNA of the CDR3: TGTGCCAGCAGAGGGACAGAAGTTCAGCCCCAGCATTTT.

V gene TRBV28 combines with J gene TRBJ2-5; the D is unclear. The CDR3 length is 13 residues. CDR1 and CDR2 (germline): MDHEN, SYDVKM. Trimming stripped 2 bases from V and 4 bases from J, with 8 bases between. DNA for the CDR3: TGTGCCAGCAGTTTAGGAGAGACAGAGACCCAGTACTTC. Its translation is CASSLGETETQYF.

The chain employs TRBV20-1 and TRBJ1-1; D gene ambiguous. The germline gives CDR1 DFQATT, CDR2 SNEGSKA (reference sequence). The CDR3 consists of 11 residues. The DNA of the CDR3 is TGCAGGCCCTATTTTAACACTGAAGCTTTCTTT. This encodes CRPYFNTEAFF.

The rearrangement uses TRBV5-1 and TRBJ2-7, with 11 nucleotides matching TRBD1. The V gene end was trimmed by 4 bases and the J gene end by 4 bases; junction bases not matched to a gene: 4. This CDR3 is built from 14 residues. Germline V lookup: CDR1 SGHRS, CDR2 YFSETQ. CDR3 sequence (DNA): TGCGCCAGCAGCCCCGGGACAGGGGGGTACGAGCAGTACTTC. Its protein is CASSPGTGGYEQYF.

The genes are TRBV27 and TRBJ1-4; possible D gene TRBD1, 5 bases. Germline lookup yields CDR1 MNHEY and CDR2 SMNVEV (reference sequence). With 10 bases removed from V and 4 bases from J, the gap between germline ends came to 13 bases. The CDR3 loop spans 13 amino acids. The CDR3 DNA sequence: TGTGCCACCGCAGACAGATATAATGAAAAACTGTTTTTT. This gives the protein CATADRYNEKLFF.

Of note for this clone: The germline gene is not matched at one end of the junction; a read error may be the cause. The CDR3 sequence: CASSPPGTKTGAGNTIYF. As DNA, the CDR3 is TGTGCCAGCTCACCACCCGGGACAAAGACAGGGGCTGGTAACACCATATATTTT. The genes are TRBV18 and TRBJ1-3; TRBD1 matches at 8 bases. Germline lookup yields CDR1 KGHSH and CDR2 LQKENI. There are 18 residues in the CDR3. Complete variable domain (other parts from reference TRBV18 and TRBJ1-3): NAGVMQNPRHLVRRRGQEARLRCSPMKGHSHVYWYRQLPEEGLKFMVYLQKENIIDESGMPKERFSAEFPKEGPSILRIQQVVRGDSAAYFCASSPPGTKTGAGNTIYFGEGSWLTVV.

The chain couples TRBV7-2 to TRBJ2-1; 11 nucleotides match TRBD2. J gave up 1 base and V 5 bases, and 4 bases lay outside the gene matches. Germline CDR1 and CDR2: SGHTA and FQGNSA. There are 16 residues in the CDR3. This CDR3 reads CASSKLAGVSYNEQFF. Here the CDR3 DNA reads TGTGCCAGCAGCAAACTAGCGGGAGTATCCTACAATGAGCAGTTCTTC.

The chain recombines TRBV9 with TRBJ2-1, with D possibly matching TRBD1 (5 bases). Trimming shortened V by 4 bases and J by 0 bases, and 17 bases separated the two germline ends. Per the germline V gene, CDR1 is SGDLS and CDR2 is YYNGEE. This CDR3 contains 17 residues. For the CDR3, the DNA is TGTGCCAGCAGCCTCCCATCCCCGACAGCCTCCTACAATGAGCAGTTCTTC. This encodes CASSLPSPTASYNEQFF.

V gene TRBV7-9 combines with J gene TRBJ1-4, with a tentative D call TRBD1 (6 bases). Germline CDR1 and CDR2: SEHNR and FQNEAQ (reference sequence). This CDR3 comprises 13 residues. The ends were cut back, 0 bases at V and 9 bases at J, with 8 bases in the middle. CDR3 sequence reads: CASSLAWGQKLFF. The CDR3 DNA sequence: TGTGCCAGCAGCTTAGCTTGGGGGCAAAAACTGTTTTTT.

The genes are TRBV19 and TRBJ1-5; 7 positions agree with TRBD1. The junction had 8 bases not matched to a gene; V was cut back by 8 bases and J by 7 bases. Germline V gene lookup returns CDR1 LNHDA and CDR2 SQIVND (reference sequence). The CDR3 sequence is 13 residues long. The CDR3 here is CASRRQGEQPQHF. The CDR3 region has the DNA TGTGCCAGTCGTAGGCAGGGGGAACAGCCCCAGCATTTT.

The chain has TRBV27 and TRBJ2-1; 7 bases are shared with TRBD2. This CDR3 has 16 amino acids. Losses at the gene ends were 7 bases for V and 0 bases for J; bases not matched to a gene: 9. Germline V CDR1 and CDR2: MNHEY, SMNVEV (reference sequence). The CDR3 coding sequence is TGTGCCAGCACCCGGGACTACCTGAGCTCCTACAATGAGCAGTTCTTC. Amino acids: CASTRDYLSSYNEQFF.

The gene calls are TRBV4-2 and TRBJ2-1, with a weak D call TRBD1 (6 bases). V lost 3 bases and J lost 3, with 9 bases in between. The CDR3 runs to 14 residues. CDR1 and CDR2 (germline): LGHNA, YNFKEQ. The CDR3 region is CASSQTDSYNEQFF. In nucleotides, the CDR3 is TGTGCCAGCAGCCAGACGGACAGCTACAATGAGCAGTTCTTC.

The chain carries TRBV6-5 and TRBJ2-7, with 7 bases matching TRBD1. CDR1 is MNHEY and CDR2 is SVGAGI in the germline V gene. J was trimmed by 0 bases and V by 6 bases; bases with no gene match: 8. This CDR3 is 15 amino acids long. CDR3 protein: CASSQGQSSSYEQYF. DNA for the CDR3: TGTGCCAGCAGCCAGGGACAGTCGAGCTCCTACGAGCAGTACTTC.

V is TRBV28 and J is TRBJ1-3; no firm D call. With 5 bases removed from V and 7 bases from J, the gap between germline ends came to 18 bases. This CDR3 contains 15 residues. CDR1 and CDR2 from the germline V gene are MDHEN and SYDVKM. CDR3 coding DNA: TGTGCCAGCAGTCCATCGTTGAGGGCGCGGAACACCATATATTTT. Protein: CASSPSLRARNTIYF. Variable domain in full (rest from reference TRBV28 and TRBJ1-3): DVKVTQSSRYLVKRTGEKVFLECVQDMDHENMFWYRQDPGLGLRLIYFSYDVKMKEKGDIPEGYSVSREKKERFSLILESASTNQTSMYLCASSPSLRARNTIYFGEGSWLTVV.

V gene TRBV9 combines with J gene TRBJ1-2, with a possible D match to TRBD1 (6 bases). CDR1 SGDLS and CDR2 YYNGEE come from the germline V gene. The CDR3 extends over 15 amino acids. V was clipped by 1 base and J by 8 bases, with 18 bases between them. The CDR3 protein is CASSVLQGGLFGYTF. CDR3 bases: TGTGCCAGCAGCGTACTTCAAGGGGGATTGTTCGGCTACACCTTC. Based on the CDR3 plus reference TRBV9 and TRBJ1-2, the full variable domain is DSGVTQTPKHLITATGQRVTLRCSPRSGDLSVYWYQQSLDQGLQFLIQYYNGEERAKGNILERFSAQQFPDLHSELNLSSLELGDSALYFCASSVLQGGLFGYTFGSGTRLTVV.

The rearrangement links TRBV7-9 to TRBJ2-6; 7 bases fit TRBD1. The CDR3 spans 18 residues. Looked up from germline, CDR1 is SEHNR and CDR2 is FQNEAQ (reference sequence). Trimming cost V 5 bases and J 0 bases; bases outside gene matches: 10. CDR3 in amino acids: CASSLQGMIISGANVLTF. In nucleotides, the CDR3 is TGTGCCAGCAGCCTACAGGGGATGATTATCTCTGGGGCCAACGTCCTGACTTTC.

The chain joins TRBV10-3 to TRBJ2-2; 8 nucleotides agree with TRBD2. Germline V gene lookup returns CDR1 ENHRY and CDR2 SYGVKD. The CDR3 is made up of 17 amino acids. V gave up 0 bases and J gave up 0 bases; unmatched junction bases: 3. In nucleotides, the CDR3 is TGTGCCATCAGTGAGTCGATCGGGAGGGCGAACACCGGGGAGCTGTTTTTT. Amino acid sequence: CAISESIGRANTGELFF.

Comment on this clone: Within the sample, other DNA sequences also encode this same CDR3. The gene calls are TRBV5-1 and TRBJ2-5, with D possibly TRBD2 on 7 matching bases. Germline V gene data show CDR1 as SGHRS and CDR2 as YFSETQ. V lost 5 bases, J lost 4 bases, and 12 bases lay in between. The CDR3 extends over 13 amino acids. CDR3 DNA: TGCGCCAGCAGTCTAGGGGGGGGAGAGACCCAGTACTTC. Translation gives CASSLGGGETQYF.

The rearrangement uses TRBV6-2 or TRBV6-3 and TRBJ2-5, with TRBD2 matching over 10 bases. J was trimmed by 5 bases and V by 4 bases; bases with no gene match: 1. CDR3 length: 13 residues. The germline CDR1 and CDR2 sequences are MNHEY and SVGEGT. CDR3 bases: TGTGCCAGCAGTTTGGGACTAGCGGAGACCCAGTACTTC. Its translation: CASSLGLAETQYF.

The rearrangement uses TRBV3-1 (or the pseudogene TRBV3-2) and TRBJ2-1; perhaps TRBD2 as D (6 bases). CDR3 size: 16 residues. The germline CDR1 and CDR2 sequences are LGHDT and YNNKEL (reference sequence). Trimming pared 4 bases from V and 6 bases from J, leaving 19 bases between. The CDR3 DNA reads TGTGCCAGCAGCCGACCGGGGACTGTCGACAGCAATGAGCAGTTCTTC. It codes for CASSRPGTVDSNEQFF.

This rearrangement joins TRBV28 to TRBJ1-3, with D tentatively TRBD1 (5 bases). V was pared by 2 bases and J by 2 bases, with 19 bases between. The CDR3 sequence is 18 residues long. CDR1 MDHEN and CDR2 SYDVKM come from the germline V gene. The DNA of the CDR3 is TGTGCCAGCAGTTTAATCTCCTTTTCAGGGTTACCTGGAAACACCATATATTTT. Translated, it gives CASSLISFSGLPGNTIYF.